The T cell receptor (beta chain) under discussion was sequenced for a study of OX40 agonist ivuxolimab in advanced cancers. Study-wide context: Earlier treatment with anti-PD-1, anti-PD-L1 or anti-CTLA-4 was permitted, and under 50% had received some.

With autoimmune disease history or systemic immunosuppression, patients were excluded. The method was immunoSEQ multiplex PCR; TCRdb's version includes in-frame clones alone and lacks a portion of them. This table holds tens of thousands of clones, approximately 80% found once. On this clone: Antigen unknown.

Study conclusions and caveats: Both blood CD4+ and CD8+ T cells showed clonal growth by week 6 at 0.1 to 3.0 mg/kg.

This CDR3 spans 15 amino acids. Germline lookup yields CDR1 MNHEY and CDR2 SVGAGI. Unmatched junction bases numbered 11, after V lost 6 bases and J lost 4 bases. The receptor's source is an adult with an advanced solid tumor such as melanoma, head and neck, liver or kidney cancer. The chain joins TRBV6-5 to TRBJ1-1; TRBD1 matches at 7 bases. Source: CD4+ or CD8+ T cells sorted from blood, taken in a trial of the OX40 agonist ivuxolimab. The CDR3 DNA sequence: TGTGCCAGCAGGTCCAGGGGGATGGGGAGCACTGAAGCTTTCTTT. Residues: CASRSRGMGSTEAFF.